The 18 T cell receptor beta chains below come from one sample, sequenced in a study of blood T cell repertoires in COVID-19. Only in-frame clones appear in the TCRdb table, and some are missing; sequencing was by immunoSEQ multiplex PCR. The sample contains about 80,000 clones, approximately 82% of which appear only once. Input material: peripheral blood. These receptor sequences come from a human donor in a cohort sampled during active COVID-19.

The chain links TRBV7-3 to TRBJ2-1, with 10 bases lining up with TRBD2. The CDR3 extends over 15 amino acids. After removal of 5 bases from V and 2 bases from J, the junction contained 3 bases not matched to a gene. Germline CDR1 is SGHTA and CDR2 is FQGTGA. DNA of the CDR3: TGTGCCAGCAGCCCCCTAGCGGGGGCCTACAATGAGCAGTTCTTC. It encodes CASSPLAGAYNEQFF.

The V call is TRBV5-5, the J call TRBJ2-5; 9 bases agree with TRBD2. Trimming at V came to 5 bases and at J to 5 bases, leaving 7 bases not matched to a gene. This CDR3 comprises 14 residues. Germline V CDR1 and CDR2: SGHKS, YYEKEE (reference sequence). As DNA, the CDR3 is TGTGCCAGCAGTTTTCCGGGACTAGCTGAGACCCAGTACTTC. It is translated as CASSFPGLAETQYF.

The sample holds a few counts of this clone. The chain has TRBV18 and TRBJ2-1; 9 bases line up with TRBD1. CDR3 length equals 15 residues. V dropped 6 bases and J dropped 1; count of bases not matched to a gene: 4. Germline V gene lookup returns CDR1 KGHSH and CDR2 LQKENI. CDR3 region: CASSPGQGSYNEQFF. The CDR3 nucleotides are TGTGCCAGCTCCCCGGGACAGGGTTCCTACAATGAGCAGTTCTTC.

The V call is TRBV25-1, the J call TRBJ2-7, with 8 nucleotides matching TRBD2. V was clipped by 5 bases and J by 2 bases; unmatched bases: 11. The CDR3 spans 16 residues. Germline-derived CDR1 and CDR2 are MGHDK and SYGVNS. Here the CDR3 reads CASSKTSSGSTYEQYF. CDR3 nucleotides: TGTGCCAGCAGTAAGACGTCTAGCGGGTCGACCTACGAGCAGTACTTC.

V gene TRBV19 combines with J gene TRBJ2-5, with a weak D call TRBD2 (6 bases). Germline V gene lookup returns CDR1 LNHDA and CDR2 SQIVND (reference sequence). The CDR3 contains 13 residues. The V gene lost 5 bases and the J gene lost 4 bases, with 11 bases spanning the gap. The CDR3, as DNA: TGTGCCAGTAGTCCCATGGGAGGAGAGACCCAGTACTTC. Its translation is CASSPMGGETQYF. Together with reference TRBV19 and TRBJ2-5, the CDR3 gives the full variable domain: DGGITQSPKYLFRKEGQNVTLSCEQNLNHDAMYWYRQDPGQGLRLIYYSQIVNDFQKGDIAEGYSVSREKKESFPLTVTSAQKNPTAFYLCASSPMGGETQYFGPGTRLLVL.

The chain has TRBV19 and TRBJ2-5, with no clear D. Germline loops: CDR1 LNHDA, CDR2 SQIVND (reference sequence). V shed 6 bases and J shed 2 bases, with 13 bases lying between them. The CDR3 is 14 residues long. The CDR3 sequence is CASRGLHGQETQYF. CDR3 nucleotides: TGTGCCAGTAGGGGCCTACATGGTCAAGAGACCCAGTACTTC.

This clone was detected only once. The chain combines TRBV6-4 with TRBJ2-1; 12 nucleotides agree with TRBD2. V lost 4 bases and J lost 4; bases outside the gene matches: 2. The germline gives CDR1 MRHNA, CDR2 SNTAGT. This CDR3 is 15 amino acids long. CDR3 DNA sequence: TGTGCCAGCAGTGTCGGACTAGCGGGATACAATGAGCAGTTCTTC. Translation: CASSVGLAGYNEQFF.

This chain uses TRBV18 with TRBJ2-3; unclear D gene. CDR1 KGHSH and CDR2 LQKENI come from the germline V gene. The CDR3 covers 14 residues. V was cut by 0 bases and J by 0 bases, with 4 bases left in between. This chain's CDR3 is CASSPPSSTDTQYF. CDR3 DNA sequence: TGTGCCAGCTCACCACCTTCTAGCACAGATACGCAGTATTTT.

The V and J genes are TRBV19 and TRBJ1-5; a weak D match, TRBD1 (5 bases). The CDR3 covers 16 residues. Germline loops: CDR1 LNHDA, CDR2 SQIVND (reference sequence). Trimming pared 5 bases from V and 4 bases from J, leaving 18 bases between. The CDR3 region is CASSLLGVGQNQPQHF. The CDR3 bases are TGTGCCAGTAGTCTCCTAGGAGTGGGGCAGAATCAGCCCCAGCATTTT.

The genes are TRBV6-4 and TRBJ1-2; a possible D gene is TRBD1 (5 bases). The CDR3 spans 13 residues. Trimming removed 5 bases from V and 9 bases from J, with 16 bases in between. Germline V gene lookup returns CDR1 MRHNA and CDR2 SNTAGT. The CDR3 reads CASSSGQGWSYTF. The DNA of the CDR3 is TGTGCCAGCAGTTCTGGGCAGGGATGGAGCTACACCTTC.

The chain uses TRBV10-3 and TRBJ2-3, with 10 bases aligning to TRBD1. V lost 6 bases, J lost 5 bases, and 8 bases stayed unmatched. The CDR3 has 15 residues. The germline V gene encodes CDR1 ENHRY and CDR2 SYGVKD. Here the CDR3 DNA reads TGTGCCATCAGGCCCGGGACAGGGGTAGGAGATACGCAGTATTTT. Translating gives CAIRPGTGVGDTQYF.

The J gene is TRBJ2-2, the V gene TRBV5-4; D possibly corresponds to TRBD1 (6 bases). V was shortened by 3 bases and J by 5 bases, with 17 bases between the two germline ends. The CDR3 consists of 16 residues. Germline lookup yields CDR1 SGHNT and CDR2 YYREEE (reference sequence). The CDR3 nucleotides are TGTGCCAGCAGCTCTAACCCGGGACAAAAGACCGGGGAGCTGTTTTTT. It encodes CASSSNPGQKTGELFF.

This chain uses TRBV6-5 with TRBJ1-1; 10 bases agree with TRBD1. CDR1 is MNHEY, CDR2 SVGAGI, per germline. This CDR3 is 15 amino acids long. V was clipped by 5 bases and J by 4 bases; unmatched bases: 7. CDR3 residues: CASSPRQGAGTEAFF. The CDR3 DNA sequence: TGTGCCAGCAGTCCCAGACAGGGGGCTGGCACTGAAGCTTTCTTT.

Ten or more counts support this clone. This chain links TRBV19 with TRBJ2-5; tentative D call: TRBD2 (6 bases). Trimming stripped 0 bases from V and 6 bases from J, with 8 bases between. The CDR3 extends over 13 amino acids. Germline V gene data show CDR1 as LNHDA and CDR2 as SQIVND (reference sequence). The CDR3 region has the DNA TGTGCCAGTAGTATAGAGGGCGGGAAGACCCAGTACTTC. It is translated as CASSIEGGKTQYF. Complete variable domain (other parts from reference TRBV19 and TRBJ2-5): DGGITQSPKYLFRKEGQNVTLSCEQNLNHDAMYWYRQDPGQGLRLIYYSQIVNDFQKGDIAEGYSVSREKKESFPLTVTSAQKNPTAFYLCASSIEGGKTQYFGPGTRLLVL.

The CDR3 spells CASRATTGSRNEQFF. CDR3 nucleotides: TGTGCCAGCAGGGCTACGACAGGCTCAAGGAATGAGCAGTTCTTC. The chain couples TRBV6-5 to TRBJ2-1; tentative D call: TRBD1 (6 bases). V lost 6 bases and J 7 bases, leaving 19 bases between the germline ends. Germline CDR1 MNHEY, CDR2 SVGAGI. The CDR3 contains 15 residues.

The J gene is TRBJ1-1, the V gene TRBV19; no clear D. The CDR3 is 15 residues long. Germline-derived CDR1 and CDR2 are LNHDA and SQIVND (reference sequence). Trimming pared 3 bases from V and 1 base from J, leaving 12 bases between. CDR3 DNA: TGTGCCAGTAGTATTCCGGGGTTGGGGAACACTGAAGCTTTCTTT. This codes for CASSIPGLGNTEAFF. The entire variable domain, with the rest obtained from reference TRBV19 and TRBJ1-1, is as follows: DGGITQSPKYLFRKEGQNVTLSCEQNLNHDAMYWYRQDPGQGLRLIYYSQIVNDFQKGDIAEGYSVSREKKESFPLTVTSAQKNPTAFYLCASSIPGLGNTEAFFGQGTRLTVV.

The chain is built from TRBV5-1 and TRBJ2-3, with 11 positions matching TRBD2. The CDR3 runs 17 residues. With V trimmed by 0 bases and J by 5 bases, 8 bases remained unmatched. Germline V CDR1 and CDR2: SGHRS, YFSETQ. CDR3 nucleotide sequence: TGCGCCAGCAGCTTGGAAATGCTAGCGGGGGGATTAGATACGCAGTATTTT. It translates to CASSLEMLAGGLDTQYF.

The chain is built from TRBV19 and TRBJ2-2; the D is unclear. The CDR3 is 12 residues long. With 10 bases removed from V and 1 base from J, the gap between germline ends came to 7 bases. Germline V gene sequence: CDR1 LNHDA, CDR2 SQIVND (reference sequence). The CDR3 bases are TGTGCCACCCAGCGGAACACCGGGGAGCTGTTTTTT. Translating it yields CATQRNTGELFF.